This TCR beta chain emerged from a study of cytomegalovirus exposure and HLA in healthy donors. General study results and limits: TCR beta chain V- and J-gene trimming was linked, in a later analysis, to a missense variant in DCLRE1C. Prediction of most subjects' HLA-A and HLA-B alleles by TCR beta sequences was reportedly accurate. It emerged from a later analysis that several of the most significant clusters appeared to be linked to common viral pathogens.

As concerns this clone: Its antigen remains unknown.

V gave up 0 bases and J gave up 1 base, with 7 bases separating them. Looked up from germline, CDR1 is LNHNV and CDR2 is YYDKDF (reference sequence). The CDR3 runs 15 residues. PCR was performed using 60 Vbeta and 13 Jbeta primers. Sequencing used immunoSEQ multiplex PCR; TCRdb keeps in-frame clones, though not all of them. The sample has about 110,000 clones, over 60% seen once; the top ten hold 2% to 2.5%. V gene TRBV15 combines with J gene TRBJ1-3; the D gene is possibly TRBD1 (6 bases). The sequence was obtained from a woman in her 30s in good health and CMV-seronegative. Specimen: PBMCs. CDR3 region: CATSRDQGSGNTIYF. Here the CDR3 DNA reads TGTGCCACCAGCAGAGATCAGGGGTCTGGAAACACCATATATTTT.